The 2 T cell receptor beta chains listed next were all sequenced from one sample in a study of T cell repertoires in cytomegalovirus infection. TCRdb recomputed calls from the reads with MiXCR, one row per CDR3 protein. This table has fewer than 300,000 distinct CDR3 sequences, roughly 23% appearing once. Sequenced material: PBMCs. Source of these receptors: a human donor in good health (CMV status not recorded). Some clones in this sample may be carry-over from other donors' samples.

This clonotype was counted many times. For the CDR3, the DNA is TGTGCCAGCAGTTTATCCCCGATGTGGGAGCAGTACTTC. This gives the protein CASSLSPMWEQYF. V and J are TRBV28 and TRBJ2-7; D unresolved. The V gene's germline CDR1 is MDHEN and CDR2 SYDVKM. Trimming took off 1 base at V and 7 bases at J, with 11 bases between the two ends. CDR3 size: 13 residues. Using reference TRBV28 and TRBJ2-7 for the parts outside the CDR3, the full variable domain is DVKVTQSSRYLVKRTGEKVFLECVQDMDHENMFWYRQDPGLGLRLIYFSYDVKMKEKGDIPEGYSVSREKKERFSLILESASTNQTSMYLCASSLSPMWEQYFGPGTRLTVT.

This clonotype has a count of ten or more. The CDR3 reads CASSFTSYEQYF. DNA of the CDR3: TGTGCCAGCAGCTTTACGTCCTACGAGCAGTACTTC. The chain has TRBV7-2 and TRBJ2-7; D uncertain. CDR1 and CDR2 (germline): SGHTA, FQGNSA. Trimming took off 3 bases at V and 1 base at J, with 4 bases between the two ends. The CDR3 loop spans 12 amino acids.